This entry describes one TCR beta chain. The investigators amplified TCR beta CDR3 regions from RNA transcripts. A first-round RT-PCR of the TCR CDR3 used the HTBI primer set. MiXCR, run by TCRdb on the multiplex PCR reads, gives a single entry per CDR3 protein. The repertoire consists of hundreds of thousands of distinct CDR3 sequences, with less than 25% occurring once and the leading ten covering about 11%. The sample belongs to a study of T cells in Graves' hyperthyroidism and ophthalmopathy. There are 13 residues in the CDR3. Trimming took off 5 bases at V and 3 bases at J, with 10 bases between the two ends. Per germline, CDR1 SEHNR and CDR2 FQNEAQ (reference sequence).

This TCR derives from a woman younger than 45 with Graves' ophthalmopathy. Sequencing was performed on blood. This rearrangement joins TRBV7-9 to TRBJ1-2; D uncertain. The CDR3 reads CASSLLGYYGYTF. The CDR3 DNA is TGTGCCAGCAGCCTGTTGGGATACTATGGCTACACCTTC.